This is a list of T cell receptor beta chains from one sample in a study of beta chain features in type 1 diabetes. This table comes from immunoSEQ multiplex PCR, and its TCRdb copy is limited to in-frame clones, with some not included. The data show roughly 700,000 clones, around 15% seen once. The sequenced material came from naive CD4+ T cells from blood. These receptors were taken from a man between 18 and 35 years old with type 1 diabetes. The CDR3 runs from the conserved cysteine through the conserved F or W. A D gene is named only where the DNA matches it firmly. Expanded clones get a size class; other rows say once, few or many, or leave the size out.

j_gene: TRBJ1-2; v_gene: TRBV29-1; d_gene: TRBD1; abundance: few; CDR3aa: CSVERRDRGGYTF; CDR3nt: TGCAGCGTTGAACGCCGGGACAGGGGGGGCTACACCTTC
j_gene: TRBJ2-1; v_gene: TRBV7-9; d_gene: .; abundance: .; CDR3aa: CASSLTGPSSYNEQFF; CDR3nt: TGTGCCAGCAGCTTAACGGGGCCGAGCTCCTACAATGAGCAGTTCTTC
j_gene: TRBJ2-1; v_gene: TRBV29-1; d_gene: TRBD1; abundance: .; CDR3aa: CSSSGTGGNNEQFF; CDR3nt: TGCAGCAGTTCCGGGACAGGGGGAAACAATGAGCAGTTCTTC
j_gene: TRBJ2-7; v_gene: TRBV18; d_gene: .; abundance: .; CDR3aa: CASSPSGEQYF; CDR3nt: TGTGCCAGCTCACCTAGCGGCGAGCAGTACTTC
j_gene: TRBJ2-3; v_gene: TRBV25-1; d_gene: TRBD2; abundance: once; CDR3aa: CAVGTSGTDTQYF; CDR3nt: TGTGCCGTCGGGACTAGCGGCACAGATACGCAGTATTTT
j_gene: TRBJ2-1; v_gene: TRBV5-4; d_gene: TRBD2; abundance: few; CDR3aa: CASSLLAGGENEQFF; CDR3nt: TGTGCCAGCAGCTTGCTAGCGGGGGGCGAAAATGAGCAGTTCTTC
j_gene: TRBJ1-1; v_gene: TRBV5-4; d_gene: TRBD1; abundance: .; CDR3aa: CASSLGYRGGPMNTEAFF; CDR3nt: TGTGCCAGCAGCTTGGGATACAGGGGGGGACCCATGAACACTGAAGCTTTCTTT
j_gene: TRBJ1-2; v_gene: TRBV29-1; d_gene: .; abundance: few; CDR3aa: CSVAPLGMTNYGYTF; CDR3nt: TGCAGCGTTGCTCCGCTAGGGATGACGAACTATGGCTACACCTTC
j_gene: TRBJ2-7; v_gene: TRBV5-1; d_gene: TRBD1; abundance: few; CDR3aa: CASSPGQGPIYEQYF; CDR3nt: TGCGCCAGCAGCCCCGGACAGGGGCCCATATACGAGCAGTACTTC
j_gene: TRBJ2-5; v_gene: TRBV6-5; d_gene: TRBD1; abundance: few; CDR3aa: CASSFAGQGRETQYF; CDR3nt: TGTGCCAGCAGTTTCGCGGGACAGGGGCGAGAGACCCAGTACTTC
j_gene: TRBJ1-1; v_gene: TRBV27; d_gene: .; abundance: .; CDR3aa: CASSPRPPWATEAFF; CDR3nt: TGTGCCAGCAGTCCAAGACCCCCGTGGGCCACTGAAGCTTTCTTT
j_gene: TRBJ2-7; v_gene: TRBV19; d_gene: .; abundance: few; CDR3aa: CASSSSYYEQYF; CDR3nt: TGTGCCAGTAGTTCCTCGTACTACGAGCAGTACTTC
j_gene: TRBJ2-3; v_gene: TRBV27; d_gene: .; abundance: few; CDR3aa: CASRGFEVRADTQYF; CDR3nt: TGTGCCAGTAGGGGATTTGAGGTCCGAGCAGATACGCAGTATTTT
j_gene: TRBJ2-5; v_gene: TRBV30; d_gene: .; abundance: .; CDR3aa: CAWTLGQETQYF; CDR3nt: TGTGCCTGGACCTTGGGTCAAGAGACCCAGTACTTC
j_gene: TRBJ1-4; v_gene: TRBV4-1; d_gene: .; abundance: .; CDR3aa: CASSQDGLVREKLFF; CDR3nt: TGCGCCAGCAGCCAAGACGGTTTGGTCCGGGAAAAACTGTTTTTT
j_gene: TRBJ2-3; v_gene: TRBV11-2; d_gene: .; abundance: .; CDR3aa: CASSQRASQEYF; CDR3nt: TGTGCCAGCAGCCAGAGGGCATCTCAGGAGTATTTT